This TCR beta chain was identified during a study of cytomegalovirus exposure and HLA in healthy donors. The primer mix had 60 Vbeta and 13 Jbeta primers. The assay was immunoSEQ multiplex PCR, and TCRdb's table has in-frame clones only and misses some. The sample has under 200,000 clones; around three quarters are singletons. Germline loops: CDR1 SGHAT, CDR2 FQNNGV. The length of the CDR3 is 13 residues. The V and J ends lost 6 bases and 5 bases, in that order; junction bases with no gene match: 5. A note on this clone: The antigen is not known.

Overall study results and limits: Most observed TCR sequences were rare, whereas some public TCRs were detected in many donors. There were a few CMV-associated chains whose specificity for CMV antigens was confirmed in vitro.

The origin of this receptor is a man aged 30-40 years in good health and CMV-seropositive. Material for sequencing was PBMCs. V is TRBV11-2 and J is TRBJ1-1; 8 positions match TRBD1. CDR3 sequence: CASSQTGVTEAFF. The CDR3 DNA sequence: TGTGCCAGCAGTCAGACAGGGGTTACTGAAGCTTTCTTT.